The clone carrying this TCR beta chain was seen a few times. TCRdb re-derived calls from the 5' RACE reads in MiXCR, one entry per CDR3 protein. The sample holds approximately 68,000 distinct CDR3 sequences, roughly a tenth seen once. The sample is drawn from a study of early T cells in non-severe SARS-CoV-2 infection. This CDR3 region has 15 residues. V was clipped by 2 bases and J by 8 bases, with 18 bases between them. Germline V CDR1 and CDR2: SEHNR, FQNEAQ (reference sequence). The chain links TRBV7-9 to TRBJ1-2; maybe TRBD1 (5 bases). The TCR comes from an adult who was a healthcare worker with PCR-confirmed SARS-CoV-2 infection or an uninfected control (not recorded which). Sequenced material: whole blood, taken at baseline. The CDR3 coding sequence is TGTGCCAGCAGCTTACAGATGGTCAGGGAGGGAGGCTACACCTTC. Translation: CASSLQMVREGGYTF.